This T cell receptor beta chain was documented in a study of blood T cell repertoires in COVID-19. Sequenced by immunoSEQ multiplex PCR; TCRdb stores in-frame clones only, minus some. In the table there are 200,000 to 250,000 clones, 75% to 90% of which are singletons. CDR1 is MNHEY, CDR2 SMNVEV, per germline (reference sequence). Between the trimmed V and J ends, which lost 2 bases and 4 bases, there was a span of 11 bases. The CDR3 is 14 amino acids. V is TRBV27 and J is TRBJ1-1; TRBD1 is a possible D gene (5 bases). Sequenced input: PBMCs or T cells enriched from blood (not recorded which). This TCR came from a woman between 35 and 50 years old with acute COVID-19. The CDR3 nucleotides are TGTGCCAGCAGTTTAACTCCTAGGGGCACTGAAGCTTTCTTT. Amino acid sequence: CASSLTPRGTEAFF.